The 20 T cell receptor beta chains reported below all come from one sample, sequenced in a study of blood T cell repertoires in COVID-19. Some clones are missing from TCRdb's copy, which holds only in-frame ones; the method was immunoSEQ multiplex PCR. The sample has around 310,000 clones; 88% are singletons. Material: peripheral blood. These receptors were collected from a woman aged 45-65 years with active or convalescent COVID-19.

The chain joins TRBV19 to TRBJ2-7, with a weak D call TRBD1 (5 bases). This CDR3 is 12 amino acids long. V was clipped by 7 bases and J by 0 bases, with 7 bases between them. The V gene's germline CDR1 is LNHDA and CDR2 SQIVND (reference sequence). DNA for the CDR3: TGTGCCAGTACGGACAACTCCTACGAGCAGTACTTC. This translates into CASTDNSYEQYF.

V usage is TRBV5-1 and J usage is TRBJ2-1, with TRBD1 matching over 10 bases. This CDR3 has 15 amino acids. Per germline, CDR1 SGHRS and CDR2 YFSETQ. V was pared by 4 bases and J by 5 bases, with 6 bases of the junction left unmatched. CDR3 DNA sequence: TGCGCCAGCAGCATTCTGGACAGGGGGGACAATGAGCAGTTCTTC. Translated: CASSILDRGDNEQFF.

In DNA, the CDR3 is TGTGCCAGCAGTTTGAGGGGACAGAACACCGGGGAGCTGTTTTTT. It encodes CASSLRGQNTGELFF. The chain links TRBV6-5 to TRBJ2-2; D possibly corresponds to TRBD1 (6 bases). The CDR3 length is 15 residues. V dropped 4 bases and J dropped 1 base, with 10 bases sitting between them. The germline V gene has CDR1 MNHEY and CDR2 SVGAGI.

For the CDR3, the DNA is TGTGCCAGCAGACTGACAGGGTGGGAGACCCAGTACTTC. Its translation: CASRLTGWETQYF. The chain joins TRBV3-1 (or the pseudogene TRBV3-2) to TRBJ2-5, with 7 bases identical to TRBD1. Germline assignment: CDR1 LGHDT and CDR2 YNNKEL (reference sequence). CDR3 length: 13 amino acids. The V and J ends lost 6 bases and 5 bases, in that order; junction bases with no gene match: 6.

The chain joins TRBV28 to TRBJ2-1; D might be TRBD1 (6 bases). The germline V and J ends were trimmed by 3 bases and 2 bases, with 11 bases remaining between them. This CDR3 is 15 amino acids long. Germline values: CDR1 MDHEN, CDR2 SYDVKM. CDR3 sequence (DNA): TGTGCCAGCAGTTTCCCACAGGGCCCCTACAATGAGCAGTTCTTC. Its protein is CASSFPQGPYNEQFF.

The rearrangement uses TRBV18 and TRBJ1-1; weak D call: TRBD1 (5 bases). Germline V lookup: CDR1 KGHSH, CDR2 LQKENI. The CDR3 covers 14 residues. Trimming removed 6 bases from V and 1 base from J, with 12 bases in between. CDR3 amino acids: CASSPRGENTEAFF. Written as DNA, the CDR3 is TGTGCCAGCTCCCCCCGGGGGGAGAACACTGAAGCTTTCTTT.

The V and J genes are TRBV4-3 and TRBJ2-1; TRBD1 aligns across 9 bases. The CDR3 totals 17 residues. CDR1 is LGHNA, CDR2 YSLEER, per germline. V dropped 0 bases and J dropped 3; count of bases not matched to a gene: 6. The CDR3 DNA reads as TGCGCCAGCAGCCAAGATCCAGGGGGACAGGGCTACAATGAGCAGTTCTTC. It codes for CASSQDPGGQGYNEQFF.

As for this clone: Likely a read error: the CDR3 ends without its conserved phenylalanine or tryptophan. It is unclear where the CDR3 begins or ends on the DNA, so no DNA is shown, and the CDR3 is as TCRdb lists it. The chain couples TRBV6-5 to TRBJ1-2. Germline V gene lookup returns CDR1 MNHEY and CDR2 SVGAGI. The CDR3 has 14 residues if both end residues are counted. Here the CDR3 reads CATLQAGANVARLS.

This rearrangement joins TRBV28 to TRBJ1-4; unclear D gene. Trimming removed 4 bases from V and 14 bases from J, with 14 bases in between. Germline loops: CDR1 MDHEN, CDR2 SYDVKM. The length of the CDR3 is 12 residues. The chain's CDR3 is CASSSPTGTLFF. In DNA, the CDR3 is TGTGCCAGCAGTTCTCCGACGGGAACCCTGTTTTTT.

The chain is built from TRBV6-1 and TRBJ1-5, with a possible D match to TRBD1 (6 bases). The CDR3 runs 14 residues. CDR1 is MNHNS, CDR2 SASEGT, per germline. The germline V and J ends were trimmed by 6 bases and 3 bases, with 12 bases remaining between them. The CDR3 loop reads CASSKDSFNQPQHF. CDR3 coding DNA: TGTGCCAGCAGCAAGGACAGCTTCAATCAGCCCCAGCATTTT.

The CDR3 loop is CASSPRDIQNIQYF. The CDR3 region has the DNA TGTGCCAGCAGCCCACGGGACATCCAAAACATTCAGTACTTC. The chain recombines TRBV7-2 with TRBJ2-4; a possible D gene is TRBD1 (6 bases). Trimming pared 5 bases from V and 5 bases from J, leaving 13 bases between. Per the germline V gene, CDR1 is SGHTA and CDR2 is FQGNSA. The length of the CDR3 is 14 residues.

The V and J genes are TRBV3-1 (or the pseudogene TRBV3-2) and TRBJ1-1, with D maybe TRBD1 (5 bases). V lost 1 base, J lost 0 bases, and 15 bases lay in between. The CDR3 has 17 amino acids. CDR1 and CDR2 (germline): LGHDT, YNNKEL (reference sequence). The CDR3 is CASSQGLAGRMNTEAFF. The CDR3 nucleotides read TGTGCCAGCAGCCAAGGGTTGGCAGGGAGGATGAACACTGAAGCTTTCTTT.

V is TRBV6-1 and J is TRBJ2-7, with 9 bases matching TRBD1. The J segment lost 7 bases and the V segment lost 1 base, leaving 11 bases of the junction unmatched. The CDR3 is made up of 16 amino acids. Per germline, CDR1 MNHNS and CDR2 SASEGT. The DNA for the CDR3 is TGTGCCAGCAGTGAAGGCCCGAACAGGGGGCGCGAAGAGCAGTACTTC. This translates into CASSEGPNRGREEQYF.

Only a few counts were recorded for this clone. The chain employs TRBV7-9 and TRBJ2-1, with D unclear. Germline CDR1 and CDR2: SEHNR and FQNEAQ (reference sequence). This CDR3 comprises 12 residues. The germline V and J ends were trimmed by 5 bases and 12 bases, with 14 bases remaining between them. The CDR3 sequence is CASSPSGFGQFF. CDR3 in DNA: TGTGCCAGCAGCCCCTCGGGTTTCGGGCAGTTCTTC.

The rearrangement links TRBV7-9 to TRBJ2-7; 12 bases align to TRBD2. The CDR3 spans 15 residues. J gave up 5 bases and V 5 bases, and 7 bases lay outside the gene matches. Germline V lookup: CDR1 SEHNR, CDR2 FQNEAQ (reference sequence). CDR3 sequence (DNA): TGTGCCAGCAGCGACAGACTAGCGGGGGAGGACGAGCAGTACTTC. Translated, it gives CASSDRLAGEDEQYF.

The chain links TRBV19 to TRBJ1-6; unclear D gene. The CDR3 runs 15 residues. V was cut by 3 bases and J by 8 bases, with 14 bases left in between. Germline V gene lookup returns CDR1 LNHDA and CDR2 SQIVND (reference sequence). The CDR3 DNA is TGTGCCAGTAGTATTTTACGGCAGCTAGATTCACCCCTCCACTTT. It encodes CASSILRQLDSPLHF.

The chain joins TRBV5-4 to TRBJ2-1; tentatively, D is TRBD2 (5 bases). With 2 bases removed from V and 1 base from J, the gap between germline ends came to 13 bases. Germline loops: CDR1 SGHNT, CDR2 YYREEE (reference sequence). The CDR3 runs 16 residues. CDR3 in amino acids: CASSFSREVSYNEQFF. For the CDR3, the DNA is TGTGCCAGCAGCTTTTCCCGGGAAGTATCCTACAATGAGCAGTTCTTC.

The gene calls are TRBV20-1 and TRBJ2-5; a possible D gene is TRBD2 (5 bases). V lost 5 bases, J lost 5 bases, and 6 bases lay in between. This CDR3 region has 10 residues. Germline V gene lookup returns CDR1 DFQATT and CDR2 SNEGSKA (reference sequence). The CDR3 spells CSAGGETQYF. CDR3 nucleotide sequence: TGCAGTGCTGGCGGGGAGACCCAGTACTTC.

The J gene is TRBJ2-2, the V gene TRBV19; TRBD2 agrees at 8 bases. The CDR3 runs to 20 residues. In germline, CDR1 is LNHDA, CDR2 SQIVND (reference sequence). Germline trimming cut 3 bases from V and 4 bases from J; bases unmatched to any gene: 19. CDR3 sequence: CASSIVGGTSSKWSTGELFF. DNA for the CDR3: TGTGCCAGTAGTATCGTAGGGGGGACTAGTAGTAAGTGGAGCACCGGGGAGCTGTTTTTT.

This clone was detected once. The chain recombines TRBV2 with TRBJ1-3; D is uncertain. The CDR3 totals 16 residues. Trimming removed 3 bases from V and 0 bases from J, with 12 bases in between. Germline loops: CDR1 SNHLY, CDR2 FYNNEI. The CDR3 DNA reads as TGTGCCAGCAGTGATGAAAGAGGCAGCTCTGGAAACACCATATATTTT. Its translation: CASSDERGSSGNTIYF.